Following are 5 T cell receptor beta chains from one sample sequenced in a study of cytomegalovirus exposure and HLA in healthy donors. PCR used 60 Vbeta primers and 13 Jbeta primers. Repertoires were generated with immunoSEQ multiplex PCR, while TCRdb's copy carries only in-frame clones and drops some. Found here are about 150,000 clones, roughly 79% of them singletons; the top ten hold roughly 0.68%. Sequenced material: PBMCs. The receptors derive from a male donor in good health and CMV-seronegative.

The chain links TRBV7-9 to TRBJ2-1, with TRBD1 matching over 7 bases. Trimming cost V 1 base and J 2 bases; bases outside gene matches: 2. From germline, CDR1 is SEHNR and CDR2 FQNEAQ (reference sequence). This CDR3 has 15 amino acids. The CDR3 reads CASSLGQGAYNEQFF. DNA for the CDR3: TGTGCCAGCAGCTTAGGGCAGGGGGCCTACAATGAGCAGTTCTTC.

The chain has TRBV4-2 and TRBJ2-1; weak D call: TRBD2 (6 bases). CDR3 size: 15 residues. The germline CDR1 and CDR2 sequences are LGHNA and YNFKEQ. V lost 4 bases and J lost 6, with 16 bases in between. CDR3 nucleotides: TGTGCCAGCAGCCGGCGTGGAGGGACCCCCAATGAGCAGTTCTTC. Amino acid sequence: CASSRRGGTPNEQFF.

This CDR3 is CAIRDQGAPSGYTF. The CDR3 coding sequence is TGTGCCATCAGGGACCAGGGGGCCCCCTCCGGCTACACCTTC. The V gene is TRBV10-3, the J gene TRBJ1-2; 8 positions agree with TRBD1. Germline values: CDR1 ENHRY, CDR2 SYGVKD. V trimming: 6 bases; J trimming: 8 bases; junction bases outside the gene matches: 11. The CDR3 consists of 14 residues.

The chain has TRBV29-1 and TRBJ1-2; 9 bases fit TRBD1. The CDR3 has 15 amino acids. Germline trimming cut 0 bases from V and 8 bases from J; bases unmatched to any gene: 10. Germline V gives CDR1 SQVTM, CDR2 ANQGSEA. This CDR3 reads CSVEDQGTGIRGYTF. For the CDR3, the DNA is TGCAGCGTTGAAGATCAGGGGACAGGGATCAGGGGCTACACCTTC.

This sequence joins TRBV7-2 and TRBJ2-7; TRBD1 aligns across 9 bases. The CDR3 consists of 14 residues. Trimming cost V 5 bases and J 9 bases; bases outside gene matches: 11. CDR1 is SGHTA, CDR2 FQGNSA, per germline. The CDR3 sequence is CASSPRQGGLRQYF. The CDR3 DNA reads TGTGCCAGCAGCCCCCGACAGGGGGGACTTCGGCAGTACTTC.